This T cell receptor beta chain was obtained from a study of blood T cell repertoires in COVID-19. This CDR3 has 16 residues. CDR1 and CDR2 (germline): LNHDA, SQIVND (reference sequence). The V end lost 4 bases, the J end lost 0 bases, and 12 bases lay between the germline ends. Per the authors' pipeline: Estimates of nucleated cell counts were drawn from the amplification of reference gene primers. TCRdb keeps only in-frame clones here, not all; method: immunoSEQ multiplex PCR. Clonal size and the V and J genes are those of that table, whereas D and trimming came from the DNA. The data hold about 110,000 clones, with approximately 80% observed a single time.

The origin of this receptor is a man aged 65-85 years with active or convalescent COVID-19. V and J are TRBV19 and TRBJ1-4; no firm D call. Material for sequencing was peripheral blood. The CDR3 bases are TGTGCCAGTAGTAGGGGAGGCCTTGCAACTAATGAAAAACTGTTTTTT. It specifies CASSRGGLATNEKLFF.